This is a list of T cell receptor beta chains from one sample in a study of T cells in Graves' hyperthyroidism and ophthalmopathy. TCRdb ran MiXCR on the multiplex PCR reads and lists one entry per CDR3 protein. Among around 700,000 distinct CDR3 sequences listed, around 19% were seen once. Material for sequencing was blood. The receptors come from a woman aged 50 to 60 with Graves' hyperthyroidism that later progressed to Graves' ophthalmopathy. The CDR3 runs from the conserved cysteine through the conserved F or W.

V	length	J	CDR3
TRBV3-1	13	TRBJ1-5	CASSQDLLQPQHF
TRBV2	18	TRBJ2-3	CASSVLRFSSGGGDTQYF
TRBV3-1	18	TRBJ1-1	CASSPPDRGQVGNTEAFF
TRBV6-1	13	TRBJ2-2	CASTRANTGELFF
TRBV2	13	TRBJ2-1	CASLDRAYNEQFF
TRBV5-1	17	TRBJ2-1	CASSPLIGGGGNNEQFF
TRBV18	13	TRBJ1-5	CASSPKDNQPQHF
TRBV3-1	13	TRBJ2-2	CASRLRDTGELFF
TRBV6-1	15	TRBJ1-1	CASSLLRNQNTEAFF
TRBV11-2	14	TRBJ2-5	CASSFDSTQETQYF
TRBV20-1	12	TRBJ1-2	CSARLGDYGYTF
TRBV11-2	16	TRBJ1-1	CASSNRDTDMNTEAFF
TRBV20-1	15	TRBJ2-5	CSADRDRVAQETQYF
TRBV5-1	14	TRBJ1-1	CASSIGGTNTEAFF
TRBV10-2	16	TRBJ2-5	CASSSPGQGSQETQYF
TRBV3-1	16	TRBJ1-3	CASSPTGFSSGNTIYF
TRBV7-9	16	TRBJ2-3	CASSLNSGRSTDTQYF
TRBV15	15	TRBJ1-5	CATSILTGENQPQHF
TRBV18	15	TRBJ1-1	CASSRDPLANTEAFF
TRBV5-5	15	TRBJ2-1	CASSNPGGSYNEQFF
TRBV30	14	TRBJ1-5	CAWSVGQKNQPQHF
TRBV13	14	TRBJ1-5	CASSLGLANQPQHF
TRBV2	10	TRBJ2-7	CASSNYEQYF
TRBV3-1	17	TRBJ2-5	CASSQSLRREYQETQYF
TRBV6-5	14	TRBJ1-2	CASSYGATGGGYTF
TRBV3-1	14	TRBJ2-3	CASSQDGSTDTQYF
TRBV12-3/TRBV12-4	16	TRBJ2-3	CASSSPTGAGTDTQYF
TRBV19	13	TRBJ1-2	CASSPRTGGGYTF
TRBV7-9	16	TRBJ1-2	CASSDGTGLWSYGYTF
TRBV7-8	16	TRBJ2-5	CASSSSPGRVGETQYF
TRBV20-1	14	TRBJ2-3	CSARRGGGLDTQYF
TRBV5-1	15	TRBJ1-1	CASSRRQIMDTEAFF
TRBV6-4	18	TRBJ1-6	CASSVLDRAGRVYSPLHF
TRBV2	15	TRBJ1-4	CASSERAATNEKLFF
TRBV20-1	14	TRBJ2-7	CSALPWGSSYEQYF
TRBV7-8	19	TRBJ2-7	CASSLFLDNNRVESYEQYF
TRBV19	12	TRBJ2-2	CASTKGAGELFF
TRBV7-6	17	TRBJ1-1	CASSSNVGTLMNTEAFF
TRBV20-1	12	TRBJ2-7	CSAMAQLAEQYF
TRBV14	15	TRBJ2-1	CASSILADSYNEQFF
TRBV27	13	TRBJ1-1	CASSTRMNTEAFF
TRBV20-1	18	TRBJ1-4	CSARDLRGIQHPNEKLFF
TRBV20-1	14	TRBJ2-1	CSARAGLVYNEQFF
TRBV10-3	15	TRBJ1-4	CAISESELRDEKLFF
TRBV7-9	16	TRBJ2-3	CASSLIGRSSTDTQYF
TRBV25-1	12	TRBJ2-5	CASSSLQETQYF
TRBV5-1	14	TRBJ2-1	CASKTSGGYNEQFF
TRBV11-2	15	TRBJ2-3	CASSLVGTAPDTQYF
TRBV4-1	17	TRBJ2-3	CASSQDDLAASTDTQYF
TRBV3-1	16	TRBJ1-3	CASSQDISNPGNTIYF
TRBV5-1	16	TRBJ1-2	CASSLDGTGSNYGYTF
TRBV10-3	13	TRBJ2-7	CAIRTGEAYEQYF